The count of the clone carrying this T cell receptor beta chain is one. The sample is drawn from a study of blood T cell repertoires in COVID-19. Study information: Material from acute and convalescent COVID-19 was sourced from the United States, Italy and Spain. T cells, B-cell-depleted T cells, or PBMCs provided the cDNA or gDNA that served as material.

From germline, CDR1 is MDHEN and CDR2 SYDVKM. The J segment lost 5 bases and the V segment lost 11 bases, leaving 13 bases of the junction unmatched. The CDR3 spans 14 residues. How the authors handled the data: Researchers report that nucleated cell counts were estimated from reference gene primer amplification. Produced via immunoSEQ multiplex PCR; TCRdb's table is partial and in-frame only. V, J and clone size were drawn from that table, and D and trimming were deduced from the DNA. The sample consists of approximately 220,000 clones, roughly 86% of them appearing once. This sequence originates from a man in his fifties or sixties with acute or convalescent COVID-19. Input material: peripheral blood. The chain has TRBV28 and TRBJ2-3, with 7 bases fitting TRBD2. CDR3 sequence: CASTGAAGIDTQYF. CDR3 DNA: TGTGCCTCCACCGGGGCAGCGGGGATAGATACGCAGTATTTT.